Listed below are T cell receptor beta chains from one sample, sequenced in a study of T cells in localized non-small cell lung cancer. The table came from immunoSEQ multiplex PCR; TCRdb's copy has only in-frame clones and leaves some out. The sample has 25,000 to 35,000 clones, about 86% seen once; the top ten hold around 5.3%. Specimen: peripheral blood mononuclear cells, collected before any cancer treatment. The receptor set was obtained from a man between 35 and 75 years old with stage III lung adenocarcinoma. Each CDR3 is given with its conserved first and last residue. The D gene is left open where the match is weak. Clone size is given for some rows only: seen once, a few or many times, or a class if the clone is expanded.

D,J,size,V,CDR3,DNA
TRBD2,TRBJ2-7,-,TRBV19,CASAGGSRYEQYF,TGTGCCTCAGCCGGGGGGAGTAGGTACGAGCAGTACTTC
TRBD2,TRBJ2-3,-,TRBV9,CASSVGPSAGGTDTQYF,TGTGCCAGCAGCGTAGGGCCCTCAGCGGGAGGAACAGATACGCAGTATTTT
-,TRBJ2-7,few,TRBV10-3,CAISEGLSRQYF,TGTGCCATCAGTGAAGGTTTGTCCCGACAGTACTTC
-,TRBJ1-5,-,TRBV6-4,CASSVKREGSNQPQHF,TGTGCCAGCAGTGTAAAGAGGGAAGGAAGCAATCAGCCCCAGCATTTT
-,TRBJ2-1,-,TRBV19,CASSRTTGQSNNEQFF,TGTGCCAGTAGTAGGACTACGGGACAGTCAAACAATGAGCAGTTCTTC
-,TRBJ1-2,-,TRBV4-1,CASSVDGLSSYTF,TGCGCCAGCAGCGTGGATGGACTGTCGAGCTACACCTTC
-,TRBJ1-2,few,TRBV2,CASSTSGQGGGYTF,TGTGCCAGCAGCACCTCGGGTCAGGGAGGTGGCTACACCTTC
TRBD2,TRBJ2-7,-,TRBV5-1,CASSYAGDEQYF,TGCGCCAGCAGCTACGCGGGAGACGAGCAGTACTTC
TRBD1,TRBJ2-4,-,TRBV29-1,CSVEDTTGVLRKNIQYF,TGCAGCGTTGAAGATACAACAGGGGTCTTAAGGAAAAACATTCAGTACTTC
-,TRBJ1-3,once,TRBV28,CASSFSARATGSGNTIYF,TGTGCCAGCAGTTTCTCGGCCCGGGCTACAGGTTCGGGAAACACCATATATTTT
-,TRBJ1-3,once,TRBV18,CASSPSPGNTIYF,TGTGCCAGCTCACCAAGTCCCGGAAACACCATATATTTT
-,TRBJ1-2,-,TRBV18,CASSPDSTNYGYTF,TGTGCCAGCTCACCGGACAGCACAAACTATGGCTACACCTTC
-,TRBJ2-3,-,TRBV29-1,CSGHLGTDTQYF,TGCAGCGGACACTTAGGCACAGATACGCAGTATTTT
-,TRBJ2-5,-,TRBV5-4,CASSFPGSQETQYF,TGTGCCAGCAGCTTTCCAGGGTCCCAAGAGACCCAGTACTTC
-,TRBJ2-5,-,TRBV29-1,CSAGVRETQYF,TGCAGCGCGGGAGTAAGGGAGACCCAGTACTTC
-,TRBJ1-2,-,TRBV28,CASSFDMDSHYGYTF,TGTGCCAGCAGTTTCGATATGGACAGCCACTATGGCTACACCTTC
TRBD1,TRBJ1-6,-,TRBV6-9,CASSFRGGSSYNSPLHF,TGTGCCAGCAGCTTCAGGGGGGGGAGCTCCTATAATTCACCCCTCCACTTT
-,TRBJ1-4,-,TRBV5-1,CASSVTGEKLFF,TGCGCCAGCAGCGTAACTGGTGAAAAACTGTTTTTT
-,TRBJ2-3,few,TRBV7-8,CASSLDGAYRDKYF,TGTGCCAGCAGCTTAGATGGGGCTTATAGGGATAAGTATTTT
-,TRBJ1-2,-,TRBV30,CAWSVGEGRLGYTF,TGTGCCTGGAGTGTCGGGGAGGGGAGGCTCGGCTACACCTTC
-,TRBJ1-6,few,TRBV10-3,CAISRDIGSPLHF,TGTGCCATCAGTCGGGACATTGGTTCACCCCTCCACTTT
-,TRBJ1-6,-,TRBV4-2,CASSQGPGGNSPLHF,TGTGCCAGCAGCCAGGGACCAGGAGGGAATTCACCCCTCCACTTT
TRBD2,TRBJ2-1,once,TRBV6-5,CASSYRPSGGYDEQFF,TGTGCCAGCAGTTATCGCCCTAGCGGGGGGTACGATGAGCAGTTCTTC
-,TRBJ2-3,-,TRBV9,CASSVELFYTQYF,TGTGCCAGCAGCGTAGAGCTCTTCTATACGCAGTATTTT
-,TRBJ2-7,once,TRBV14,CASSQTWGTGSEQYF,TGTGCCAGCAGCCAAACTTGGGGTACCGGGAGCGAGCAGTACTTC
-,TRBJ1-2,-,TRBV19,CASSISIGNYGYTF,TGTGCCAGTAGTATCAGTATCGGGAACTATGGCTACACCTTC
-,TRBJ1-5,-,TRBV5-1,CASSQDKVAINQPQHF,TGCGCCAGCAGCCAAGATAAAGTGGCAATCAATCAGCCCCAGCATTTT
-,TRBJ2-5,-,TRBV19,CASSVGTRGGETQYF,TGTGCCAGTAGTGTAGGGACACGTGGGGGAGAGACCCAGTACTTC
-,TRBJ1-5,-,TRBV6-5,CASSPRQNQPQHF,TGTGCCAGCAGCCCACGCCAAAATCAGCCCCAGCATTTT
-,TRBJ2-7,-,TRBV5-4,CASSLDRAGIYEQYF,TGTGCCAGCAGCTTGGACAGGGCGGGAATCTACGAGCAGTACTTC
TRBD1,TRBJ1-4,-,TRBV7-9,CASSYGQGYEKLFF,TGTGCCAGCAGTTACGGACAGGGGTATGAAAAACTGTTTTTT
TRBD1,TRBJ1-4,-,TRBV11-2,CASSPIRTGSNEKLFF,TGTGCCAGCAGCCCAATCCGGACAGGGAGTAATGAAAAACTGTTTTTT
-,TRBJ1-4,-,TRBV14,CASSHLTDEKLFF,TGTGCCAGCAGCCACCTGACAGATGAAAAACTGTTTTTT
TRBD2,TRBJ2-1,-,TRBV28,CASSRAASGEVEQFF,TGTGCCAGCAGTAGGGCCGCTAGCGGGGAGGTTGAGCAGTTCTTC
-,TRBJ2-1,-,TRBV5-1,CASSLAADSYNEQFF,TGCGCCAGCAGCTTGGCGGCAGACTCCTACAATGAGCAGTTCTTC
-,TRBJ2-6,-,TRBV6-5,CAVSARGSGANVLTF,TGTGCTGTGTCTGCGCGGGGCTCTGGGGCCAACGTCCTGACTTTC
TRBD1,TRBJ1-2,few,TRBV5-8,CASSLVFGYHPGQGNYGYTF,TGTGCCAGCAGCTTGGTGTTCGGGTACCACCCCGGACAGGGGAACTATGGCTACACCTTC
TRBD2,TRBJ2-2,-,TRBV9,CASSAGLAGFTGELFF,TGTGCCAGCAGCGCGGGACTAGCGGGTTTCACCGGGGAGCTGTTTTTT
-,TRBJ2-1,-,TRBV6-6,CASSAGGDSYNEQFF,TGTGCCAGCAGTGCCGGGGGAGATTCCTACAATGAGCAGTTCTTC
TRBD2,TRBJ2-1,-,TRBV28,CASSLWGGLAGSYNEQFF,TGTGCCAGCAGTTTATGGGGGGGACTAGCGGGGTCATACAATGAGCAGTTCTTC
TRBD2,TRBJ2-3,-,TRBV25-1,CASSSGVVNTQYF,TGTGCCAGCAGTAGCGGGGTTGTAAATACGCAGTATTTT
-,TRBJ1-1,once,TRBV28,CASSWNRATEAFF,TGTGCCAGCAGTTGGAATCGGGCCACTGAAGCTTTCTTT
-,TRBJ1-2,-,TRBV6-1,CASSYNYGYTF,TGTGCCAGCAGCTACAACTATGGCTACACCTTC
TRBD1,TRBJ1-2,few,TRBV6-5,CASRRTGYYGYTF,TGTGCCAGCAGACGGACAGGTTACTATGGCTACACCTTC
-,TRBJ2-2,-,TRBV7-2,CASSFTGELFF,TGTGCCAGCAGCTTTACCGGGGAGCTGTTTTTT
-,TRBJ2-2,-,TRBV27,CASSLGDFSPPGELFF,TGTGCCAGCAGCCTAGGGGACTTCTCTCCCCCCGGGGAGCTGTTTTTT
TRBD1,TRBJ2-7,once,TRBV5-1,CASSLGTGTMEQYF,TGCGCCAGCAGCCTGGGGACAGGAACGATGGAGCAGTACTTC
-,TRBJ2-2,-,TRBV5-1,CASSLGGGFKIPGELFF,TGCGCCAGCAGCTTGGGAGGCGGGTTTAAGATTCCCGGGGAGCTGTTTTTT
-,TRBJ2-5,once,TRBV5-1,CASSFDGTQETQYF,TGCGCCAGCAGCTTTGACGGAACGCAAGAGACCCAGTACTTC